The source of this TCR beta chain is a study of T-cell memory formation after mild COVID-19. This clonotype was counted between two and nine times. One end of the junction fails to match germline, which may point to a read error. MiXCR, run by TCRdb on the 5' RACE reads, gives a single entry per CDR3 protein. Among about 560,000 distinct CDR3 sequences listed, roughly 17% were seen once. The CDR3 is made up of 12 amino acids. Per germline, CDR1 SGHNT and CDR2 YYREEE (reference sequence). The chain couples TRBV5-4 to TRBJ2-3; a possible D gene is TRBD2 (6 bases). This clonotype was sampled from an adult woman who had mild COVID-19 (a few samples of this study predate the infection). Cell type and time point are not known. Specimen: PBMCs or a T cell subset sorted from them (not recorded which). The CDR3 loop reads CASSSRGPGLRF. The CDR3 DNA is TGTGCCAGCAGCTCGCGGGGCCCGGGACTGCGTTTT.